This TCR beta chain appears in the sequencing data of a study of cytomegalovirus exposure and HLA in healthy donors. CDR3 size: 15 residues. The V segment lost 5 bases and the J segment 6 bases; nucleotides outside the gene matches: 7. Germline values: CDR1 MGHRA, CDR2 YSYEKL. This PCR relied on a set of 60 Vbeta primers and 13 Jbeta primers. Sequencing was performed with immunoSEQ multiplex PCR; in TCRdb, only in-frame clones are kept and a portion is missing. Seen here are under 200,000 clones, 75% to 90% observed once, and the top ten hold approximately 1.8%. The source is a human donor in good health. Material: PBMCs. J is TRBJ2-1 and V is TRBV4-1; 10 bases are shared with TRBD1. CDR3 in amino acids: CASSSRDRGLNEQFF. For the CDR3, the DNA is TGCGCCAGCAGCTCCCGGGACAGGGGCCTCAATGAGCAGTTCTTC.